These T cell receptor beta chains were read from a single sample in a study of T cell changes during pregnancy in multiple sclerosis. Measured with immunoSEQ multiplex PCR; TCRdb has only the in-frame clones, and not every one. The sample shows approximately 34,000 clones, approximately 90% of them seen only once. Material: CD8+ T cells from peripheral blood mononuclear cells, obtained before pregnancy. The receptors shown here come from a female donor with multiple sclerosis, enrolled in a pregnancy study. Each CDR3 is given with its conserved first and last residue. D genes are given only for firm matches. Where a row states a size, it is once, few, many or the class of an expanded clone; other rows omit it.

TRBJ1-2,TRBV6-1,NA,NA,TGTGCCAGCAGTGAATATGGGGGGGCAAGGTATGGCTACACCTTC,CASSEYGGARYGYTF
TRBJ1-5,TRBV10-2,NA,few,TGCGCCAGCAGTGACAGGGGTCGTAATCAGCCCCAGCATTTT,CASSDRGRNQPQHF
TRBJ2-3,TRBV7-9,TRBD2,NA,TGTGCCAGCAGTTCTCCTCTAGCGGGAGATTTCACAGATACGCAGTATTTT,CASSSPLAGDFTDTQYF
TRBJ2-7,TRBV2,TRBD1,NA,TGTGCCAGCAGCCCACGCCCGGACAGGGGAGCCGAGCAGTACTTC,CASSPRPDRGAEQYF
TRBJ2-1,TRBV27,NA,NA,TGTGCCAGCAGTTTATCGAGGGCTTATGAGCAGTTCTTC,CASSLSRAYEQFF
TRBJ1-1,TRBV9,NA,once,TGTGCCAGCAGCGTAGCTTCGGAGGTTTTGGGAACTGAAGCTTTCTTT,CASSVASEVLGTEAFF
TRBJ1-2,TRBV4-2,NA,NA,TGTGCCAGCAGCCAAGAAAGGCGGGGGTATGGCTACACCTTC,CASSQERRGYGYTF
TRBJ2-3,TRBV6-5,NA,NA,TGTGCCAGCAGTCCGGGACTCAACACAGATACGCAGTATTTT,CASSPGLNTDTQYF
TRBJ2-2,TRBV6-1,TRBD1,NA,TGTGCCAGCAGCCCGACAGGGTACACCGGGGAGCTGTTTTTT,CASSPTGYTGELFF
TRBJ1-5,TRBV2,TRBD1,once,TGTGCCAGCAGGTCTCAGGGGGGTCAGCCCCAGCATTTT,CASRSQGGQPQHF
TRBJ2-1,TRBV30,NA,NA,TGTGCCTGGAGTCTCACCTCGCAGGGGGGCTTATACAATGAGCAGTTCTTC,CAWSLTSQGGLYNEQFF
TRBJ1-5,TRBV19,NA,few,TGTGCCAGTAGTATCTCCGGGGGTAGCAATCAGCCCCAGCATTTT,CASSISGGSNQPQHF
TRBJ1-2,TRBV29-1,TRBD1,NA,TGCAGCGTTGAAAGCGACAGGGAGCATGGCTACACCTTC,CSVESDREHGYTF
TRBJ1-1,TRBV5-1,TRBD1,NA,TGCGCCAGCAGCTTAGGGACAGGGAACACTGAAGCTTTCTTT,CASSLGTGNTEAFF
TRBJ1-1,TRBV4-3,NA,NA,TGCGCCAGCAGCCAAGATCTGTTAGGGACAAGCATGAACACTGAAGCTTTCTTT,CASSQDLLGTSMNTEAFF
TRBJ2-7,TRBV4-3,TRBD1,NA,TGCGCCAGCAGCCAAGATCATATCACAGGGGGCCAGCAGTACTTC,CASSQDHITGGQQYF
TRBJ1-2,TRBV7-2,NA,NA,TGTGCCAGCAGCGCGGACTGGCCTGGCTACACCTTC,CASSADWPGYTF
TRBJ2-2,TRBV6-4,NA,NA,TGTGCCAGCAGTGACCCGGGACAAGACACCGGGGAGCTGTTTTTT,CASSDPGQDTGELFF
TRBJ2-1,TRBV7-9,TRBD2,NA,TGTGCCAGCAGCCCAGCGACCCGTAGCGGGAGCTCCTACAATGAGCAGTTCTTC,CASSPATRSGSSYNEQFF
TRBJ1-1,TRBV30,NA,few,TGTGCCTGGAGGAGTAGAAAGCACACTGAAGCTTTCTTT,CAWRSRKHTEAFF
TRBJ1-4,TRBV30,NA,once,TGTGCCTGGAGCCTTCTTATTCAATTGGGGGCCCAATCTAATGAAAAACTGTTTTTT,CAWSLLIQLGAQSNEKLFF
TRBJ2-2,TRBV30,TRBD2,NA,TGTGCCTGTTCCACAAGTAGCGGGGGGAACACCGGGGAGCTGTTTTTT,CACSTSSGGNTGELFF
TRBJ2-3,TRBV4-1,TRBD2,NA,TGCGCCAGCAGCCGCGGGACTAGCGGAGCAGATACGCAGTATTTT,CASSRGTSGADTQYF
TRBJ2-7,TRBV7-9,NA,NA,TGTGCCAGCAGCTTAGAAGGGGCTGCCGGCTACGAGCAGTACTTC,CASSLEGAAGYEQYF
TRBJ1-1,TRBV15,NA,NA,TGTGCCACCGGGGACGGGAGGAACACTGAAGCTTTCTTT,CATGDGRNTEAFF
TRBJ1-1,TRBV6-5,TRBD1,NA,TGTGCCAGCAGTTCGGGGACAGGGGGAACTGAAGCTTTCTTT,CASSSGTGGTEAFF
TRBJ1-2,TRBV4-2,NA,NA,TGTGCCAGCAGCCAGGAAAGCGGGTTTAGTGGCTACACCTTC,CASSQESGFSGYTF
TRBJ2-2,TRBV27,TRBD1,NA,TGTGCCAGCAGTTTAGCGAGGAGGCCAGGGGGTACCGGGGAGCTGTTTTTT,CASSLARRPGGTGELFF
TRBJ2-7,TRBV7-9,NA,NA,TGTGCCAGCAGCCTAGACATGAACCCCTACGAGCAGTACTTC,CASSLDMNPYEQYF
TRBJ2-7,TRBV7-9,NA,NA,TGTGCCAGCAGCTTACCCCTAGGTTCCTACGAGCAGTACTTC,CASSLPLGSYEQYF
TRBJ2-3,TRBV9,NA,NA,TGTGCCAGCAGCCCGCAAACTACCTACACAGATACGCAGTATTTT,CASSPQTTYTDTQYF
TRBJ2-5,TRBV21-1,NA,few,TGTGCCAGCAGCAAAAAGAGGGAACAGTTTCAAGAGACCCAGTACTTC,CASSKKREQFQETQYF
TRBJ2-7,TRBV2,NA,few,TGTGCCAGCACCCTGAAGGGACTGTACGAGCAGTACTTC,CASTLKGLYEQYF
TRBJ2-7,TRBV5-1,TRBD2,NA,TGCGCCAGCAGCTTGACTAGCGGGAGACTGAACGAGCAGTACTTC,CASSLTSGRLNEQYF
TRBJ2-7,TRBV10-2,NA,NA,TGCGCCAGCAGTGAATACAGGCACTCCTACGAGCAGTACTTC,CASSEYRHSYEQYF
TRBJ2-7,TRBV5-1,TRBD2,few,TGCGCCAGCAGCATCGGGAGGGCCTACGAGCAGTACTTC,CASSIGRAYEQYF